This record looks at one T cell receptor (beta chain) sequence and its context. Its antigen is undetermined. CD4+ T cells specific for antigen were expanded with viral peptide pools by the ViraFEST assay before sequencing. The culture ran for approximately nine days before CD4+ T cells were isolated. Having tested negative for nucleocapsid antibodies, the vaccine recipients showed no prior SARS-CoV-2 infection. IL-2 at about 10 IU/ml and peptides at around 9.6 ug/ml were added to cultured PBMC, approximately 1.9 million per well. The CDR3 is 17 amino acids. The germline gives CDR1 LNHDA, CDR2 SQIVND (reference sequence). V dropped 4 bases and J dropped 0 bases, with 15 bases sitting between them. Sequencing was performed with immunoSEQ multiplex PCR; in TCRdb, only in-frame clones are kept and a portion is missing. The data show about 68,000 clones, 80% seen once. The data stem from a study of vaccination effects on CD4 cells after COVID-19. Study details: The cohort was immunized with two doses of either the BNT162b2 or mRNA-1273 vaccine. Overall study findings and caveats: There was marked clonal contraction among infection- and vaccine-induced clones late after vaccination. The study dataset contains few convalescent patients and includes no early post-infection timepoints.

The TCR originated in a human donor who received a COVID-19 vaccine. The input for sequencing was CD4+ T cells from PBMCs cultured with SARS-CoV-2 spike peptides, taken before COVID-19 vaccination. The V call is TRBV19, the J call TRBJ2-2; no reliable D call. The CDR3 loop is CASSNPLAQTNTGELFF. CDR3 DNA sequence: TGTGCCAGTAGTAACCCCCTTGCACAAACGAACACCGGGGAGCTGTTTTTT.